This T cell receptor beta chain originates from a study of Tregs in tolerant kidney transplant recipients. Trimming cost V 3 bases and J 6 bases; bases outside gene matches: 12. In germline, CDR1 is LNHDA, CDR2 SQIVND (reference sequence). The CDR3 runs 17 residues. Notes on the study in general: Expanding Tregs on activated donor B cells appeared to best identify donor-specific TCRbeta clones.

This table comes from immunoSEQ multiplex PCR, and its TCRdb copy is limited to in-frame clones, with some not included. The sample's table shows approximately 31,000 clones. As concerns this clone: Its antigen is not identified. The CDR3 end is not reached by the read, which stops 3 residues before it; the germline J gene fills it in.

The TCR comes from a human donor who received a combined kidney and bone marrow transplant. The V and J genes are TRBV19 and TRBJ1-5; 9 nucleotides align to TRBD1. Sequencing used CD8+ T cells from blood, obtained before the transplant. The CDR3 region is CASSIPGTGRLTQPQHF. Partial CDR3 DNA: TGTGCCAGTAGTATCCCAGGGACAGGGAGGTTGACTCAGCCC.